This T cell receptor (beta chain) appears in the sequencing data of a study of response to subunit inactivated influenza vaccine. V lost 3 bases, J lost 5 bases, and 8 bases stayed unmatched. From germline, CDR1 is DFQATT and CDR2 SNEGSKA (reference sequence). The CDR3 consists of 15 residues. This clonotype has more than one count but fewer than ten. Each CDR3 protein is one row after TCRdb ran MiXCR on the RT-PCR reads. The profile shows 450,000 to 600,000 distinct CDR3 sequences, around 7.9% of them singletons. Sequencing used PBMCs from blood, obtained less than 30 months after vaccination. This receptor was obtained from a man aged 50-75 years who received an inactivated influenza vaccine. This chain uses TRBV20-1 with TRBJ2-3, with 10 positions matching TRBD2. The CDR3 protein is CSASRLAGVVDTQYF. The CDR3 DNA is TGCAGTGCTAGTCGCCTAGCGGGAGTGGTAGATACGCAGTATTTT.